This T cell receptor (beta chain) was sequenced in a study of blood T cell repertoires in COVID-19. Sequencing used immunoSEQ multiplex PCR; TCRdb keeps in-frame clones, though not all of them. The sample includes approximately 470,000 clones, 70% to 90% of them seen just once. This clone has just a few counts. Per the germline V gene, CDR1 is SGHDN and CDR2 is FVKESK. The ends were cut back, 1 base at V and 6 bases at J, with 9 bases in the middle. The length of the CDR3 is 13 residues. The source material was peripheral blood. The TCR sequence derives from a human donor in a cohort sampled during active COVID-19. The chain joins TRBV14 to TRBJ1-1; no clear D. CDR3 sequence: CASSQVGWAEAFF. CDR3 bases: TGTGCCAGCAGCCAAGTGGGCTGGGCTGAAGCTTTCTTT.